This T cell receptor beta chain originates from a study of blood T cells in healthy people across ages. Study-wide results and caveats: Unknown CMV status may confound age-related changes in expanded clones. There was a strong correlation between TCR beta diversity and naive T cell percentage. The lack of PBMC sorting stopped any conclusive naive versus antigen-experienced comparison.

Deletions cut 3 bases from V and 2 bases from J, with 12 bases between. This CDR3 region has 15 residues. The germline gives CDR1 LGHDT, CDR2 YNNKEL (reference sequence). A J-beta primer mix and a sample-barcoded 5' primer were used in a second PCR of roughly 6 to 12 cycles. The template-switch adaptor, which had 12 random nucleotides, put a tag on each cDNA molecule. One entry per CDR3 protein results from TCRdb running MiXCR on the 5' RACE reads. The table lists hundreds of thousands of distinct CDR3 sequences, approximately 40% of them singletons. In regard to this clonotype: No antigen is known for it.

The source is a man older than 75 in good health. The chain joins TRBV3-1 to TRBJ2-3, with D perhaps given as TRBD1 or TRBD2 (5 bases each). The sample was blood. The CDR3 region has the DNA TGTGCCAGCAGCCAGAAGAGGGGTACCACAGATACGCAGTATTTT. It encodes CASSQKRGTTDTQYF.